This T cell receptor (beta chain) was retrieved from a study of shared clonotypes between healthy human individuals. Healthy adults negative for HIV, lacking recent acute infections or vaccinations, served as donors. The authors divided CD4+ cells into CD45RA+ naive and CD45RA-negative memory subsets. Only in-frame clones appear in the TCRdb table, and some are missing; sequencing was by immunoSEQ multiplex PCR. This table has fewer than 2.5 million clones, approximately 93% appearing once. The CDR3 sequence is 15 residues long. V lost 6 bases and J lost 3; bases outside the gene matches: 10. CDR1 is MNHEY and CDR2 is SMNVEV in the germline V gene (reference sequence).

Source material: naive CD4+ T cells from PBMCs. Subset defined: CD45RA+ positively selected. This chain joins TRBV27 and TRBJ2-5; the match to TRBD2 covers 7 bases. The receptor comes from a young man in good health. Some clones in this sample may be carry-over from other donors' samples. The CDR3 loop is CASRGLGAGEETQYF. The CDR3 DNA reads as TGTGCCAGCAGGGGTCTAGGGGCGGGGGAAGAGACCCAGTACTTC.